Shown below are 26 T cell receptor beta chains from a single sample sequenced in a study of T cell repertoires in cytomegalovirus infection (dated by TCRdb to 2018 to 2020). Their cognate antigens are unknown. The sample's treatment or condition label, decoded: in vitro stimulation with specific CMV peptide epitopes to enrich CMV-specific T cells. Sequencer: Illumina HiSeq 1500. TCRdb itself trimmed the public reads at Q25 with fastp, ran MiXCR and retained productive beta chains. Rows with one shared CDR3 protein collapse into an entry with the most common genes and DNA. This sample lists more than 250,000 distinct CDR3 sequences; around 25% were detected once. The biggest ten clones account for roughly 13% of the sample. Sequenced here: cultured PBMCs, sampled from culture after CMV antigen stimulation. These receptors were collected from a human donor in good health (CMV status not recorded). Some clones in this sample may be carry-over from other donors' samples.

This clonotype occurred many times. The J gene is TRBJ2-5, the V gene TRBV7-3; TRBD2 aligns across 11 bases. The J segment lost 4 bases and the V segment lost 6 bases, leaving 4 bases of the junction unmatched. CDR1 is SGHTA and CDR2 is FQGTGA in the germline V gene. This CDR3 is built from 14 residues. The CDR3 sequence: CASSHGLAGETQYF. The CDR3 DNA sequence: TGTGCCAGCAGTCACGGACTAGCGGGAGAGACCCAGTACTTC.

This clonotype was seen a handful of times. The J gene is TRBJ1-1, the V gene TRBV6-2 or TRBV6-3; tentatively, D is TRBD1 (6 bases). In germline, CDR1 is MNHEY, CDR2 SVGEGT. The V end lost 6 bases, the J end lost 6 bases, and 14 bases lay between the germline ends. This CDR3 has 13 residues. The CDR3 nucleotides read TGTGCCAGCAGCTCCACAGGGTACGCTGAAGCTTTCTTT. It encodes CASSSTGYAEAFF.

This clonotype was recorded only once. Here the CDR3 DNA reads TGTGCCATCAGTGGGGGGGCAGCCCAAGAGACCCAGTACTTC. Translating it yields CAISGGAAQETQYF. V usage is TRBV10-3 and J usage is TRBJ2-5, with D perhaps given as TRBD1 or TRBD2 (6 bases each). The CDR3 extends over 14 amino acids. V was shortened by 4 bases and J by 1 base, with 10 bases between the two germline ends. Per the germline V gene, CDR1 is ENHRY and CDR2 is SYGVKD.

The V and J genes are TRBV12-3 or TRBV12-4 and TRBJ2-7; weak D call: TRBD1 (6 bases). The V gene lost 0 bases and the J gene lost 0 bases, with 18 bases spanning the gap. The CDR3 is 18 residues long. The CDR3 sequence: CASSLARPGVQFSYEQYF. The CDR3 DNA follows: TGTGCCAGCAGTTTAGCGAGGCCAGGGGTTCAGTTCTCCTACGAGCAGTACTTC.

The sample holds many counts of this clonotype. This rearrangement joins TRBV7-2 to TRBJ2-2, with 9 bases fitting TRBD2. The V gene end was trimmed by 1 base and the J gene end by 3 bases; junction bases not matched to a gene: 6. Germline CDR1 SGHTA, CDR2 FQGNSA. The CDR3 totals 17 residues. CDR3 sequence reads: CASSLGGGLAHTGELFF. In DNA, the CDR3 is TGTGCCAGCAGCTTAGGGGGGGGACTAGCCCACACCGGGGAGCTGTTTTTT.

This clonotype showed up many times. The chain has TRBV11-2 and TRBJ1-1; 7 positions match TRBD1. The CDR3 spans 14 residues. With 2 bases clipped from V and 6 bases from J, the junction kept 6 bases outside the gene matches. Germline CDR1 reads SGHAT; CDR2 reads FQNNGV. CDR3 nucleotide sequence: TGTGCCAGCAGCTTAACAGGGGCGAGGGCTGAAGCTTTCTTT. Translation: CASSLTGARAEAFF.

This clonotype has only a few counts. In nucleotides, the CDR3 is TGCGCCAGCAGCCAAGGGACCGGGAGGGGCTCCTATAATTCACCCCTCCACTTT. Translating gives CASSQGTGRGSYNSPLHF. V gene TRBV4-1 combines with J gene TRBJ1-6, with D tentatively TRBD1 (5 bases). The germline V gene encodes CDR1 MGHRA and CDR2 YSYEKL. V gave up 1 base and J gave up 0 bases, with 13 bases separating them. The CDR3 totals 18 residues.

This clonotype was picked up many times. The chain carries TRBV7-2 and TRBJ1-6, with D perhaps matching TRBD1 (5 bases). Germline values: CDR1 SGHTA, CDR2 FQGNSA. Trimming pared 2 bases from V and 0 bases from J, leaving 17 bases between. The CDR3 runs 19 residues. The chain's CDR3 is CASSLKDPGLSSYNSPLHF. DNA for the CDR3: TGTGCCAGCAGCTTAAAGGATCCAGGGTTAAGCTCCTATAATTCACCCCTCCACTTT.

The chain carries TRBV2 and TRBJ2-1, with 16 positions matching TRBD2. This CDR3 region has 16 residues. Germline V gives CDR1 SNHLY, CDR2 FYNNEI. V lost 6 bases and J lost 9; bases outside the gene matches: 8. As DNA, the CDR3 is TGTGCCAGCAGATTTGGGACTAGCGGGAGGGAAAGTGAGCAGTTCTTC. Encoded protein: CASRFGTSGRESEQFF.

The CDR3: CASSQLALGNTEAFF. For the CDR3, the DNA is TGCGCCAGCAGCCAATTGGCCCTGGGGAACACTGAAGCTTTCTTT. The rearrangement uses TRBV4-1 and TRBJ1-1, with no clear D. The germline V gene has CDR1 MGHRA and CDR2 YSYEKL. With 2 bases removed from V and 1 base from J, the gap between germline ends came to 11 bases. The CDR3 spans 15 residues.

This clonotype was counted only a few times. The chain combines TRBV7-9 with TRBJ1-1, with D perhaps matching TRBD1 (5 bases). Trimming shortened V by 1 base and J by 4 bases, and 16 bases separated the two germline ends. CDR1 and CDR2 from the germline V gene are SEHNR and FQNEAQ (reference sequence). The CDR3 runs to 16 residues. The CDR3 spells CASSLGTAFGGTEAFF. CDR3 sequence (DNA): TGTGCCAGCAGCTTAGGGACCGCCTTTGGGGGCACTGAAGCTTTCTTT.

This clonotype appeared a few times. V usage is TRBV7-9 and J usage is TRBJ2-1; no firm D call. V was trimmed by 3 bases and J by 7 bases, leaving 16 bases between them. The CDR3 runs 15 residues. Germline values: CDR1 SEHNR, CDR2 FQNEAQ (reference sequence). The CDR3 nucleotides read TGTGCCAGCAGCTTTTCCCCCACCCTGGGTAATGAGCAGTTCTTC. As protein: CASSFSPTLGNEQFF.

This clonotype was detected once. The chain couples TRBV6-2 or TRBV6-3 to TRBJ2-1; 14 positions match TRBD2. The CDR3 runs 18 residues. Germline V gene data show CDR1 as MNHEY and CDR2 as SVGEGT. Unmatched junction bases numbered 7, after V lost 4 bases and J lost 2 bases. CDR3 residues: CASSWGLAGVRAYNEQFF. CDR3 coding DNA: TGTGCCAGCAGTTGGGGACTAGCGGGAGTCCGGGCCTACAATGAGCAGTTCTTC.

At least ten counts were recorded for this clonotype. The rearrangement links TRBV28 to TRBJ1-5; weak D call: TRBD1 (5 bases). The CDR3 is 15 amino acids. Germline CDR1 reads MDHEN; CDR2 reads SYDVKM. V was cut by 8 bases and J by 0 bases, with 14 bases left in between. CDR3 sequence (DNA): TGTGCCAGCCAAAAGGCGGGGGGTAGCAATCAGCCCCAGCATTTT. Its protein is CASQKAGGSNQPQHF.

CDR3 in amino acids: CASSSKEGYVAFF. CDR3 DNA: TGTGCCAGCAGCTCAAAGGAGGGCTATGTGGCTTTCTTT. This chain uses TRBV7-8 with TRBJ1-1; D gene unclear. The germline CDR1 and CDR2 sequences are SGHVS and FQNEAQ. The CDR3 extends over 13 amino acids. V lost 4 bases to trimming and J lost 11 bases, with 17 bases between them.

The rearrangement links TRBV28 to TRBJ1-5; D gene ambiguous. The CDR3 extends over 13 amino acids. Germline loops: CDR1 MDHEN, CDR2 SYDVKM. The ends were cut back, 1 base at V and 2 bases at J, with 3 bases in the middle. CDR3 amino acids: CASSLYRNQPQHF. DNA of the CDR3: TGTGCCAGCAGTTTATATCGCAATCAGCCCCAGCATTTT. Full variable domain (outside the CDR3, taken from reference TRBV28 and TRBJ1-5): DVKVTQSSRYLVKRTGEKVFLECVQDMDHENMFWYRQDPGLGLRLIYFSYDVKMKEKGDIPEGYSVSREKKERFSLILESASTNQTSMYLCASSLYRNQPQHFGDGTRLSIL.

The sample holds many counts of this clonotype. The rearrangement joins TRBV7-2 to TRBJ2-1; D is perhaps TRBD1 (6 bases). V lost 1 base and J lost 3, with 10 bases in between. The CDR3 is made up of 15 amino acids. Germline V gives CDR1 SGHTA, CDR2 FQGNSA. This CDR3 is CASSLETGIYNEQFF. CDR3 DNA sequence: TGTGCCAGCAGCTTAGAGACAGGAATCTACAATGAGCAGTTCTTC.

The CDR3 loop reads CASSLTGLNEQFF. In DNA, the CDR3 is TGTGCCAGCAGCTTAACCGGGCTAAATGAGCAGTTCTTC. This chain connects TRBV7-6 to TRBJ2-1; D gene ambiguous. Germline V gene sequence: CDR1 SGHVS, CDR2 FNYEAQ. The CDR3 covers 13 residues. V lost 2 bases, J lost 7 bases, and 9 bases lay in between.

This clonotype was seen only a few times. This chain connects TRBV19 to TRBJ2-1; 7 nucleotides align to TRBD2. CDR1 is LNHDA and CDR2 is SQIVND in the germline V gene (reference sequence). The CDR3 has 15 amino acids. Trimming took 6 bases from V and 4 from J; bases not matched to a gene: 9. CDR3 nucleotide sequence: TGTGCCAGTAGGGTTCCGGGACTACCTTACAATGAGCAGTTCTTC. Residues: CASRVPGLPYNEQFF. The whole variable domain, filled in from reference TRBV19 and TRBJ2-1, reads DGGITQSPKYLFRKEGQNVTLSCEQNLNHDAMYWYRQDPGQGLRLIYYSQIVNDFQKGDIAEGYSVSREKKESFPLTVTSAQKNPTAFYLCASRVPGLPYNEQFFGPGTRLTVL.

CDR3 nucleotides: TGTGCCAGCAGTTTGGCCCGGGGCCCGAACACTGAAGCTTTCTTT. The encoded protein is CASSLARGPNTEAFF. The chain uses TRBV28 and TRBJ1-1; possibly TRBD1 for D (5 bases). The CDR3 spans 15 residues. Germline values: CDR1 MDHEN, CDR2 SYDVKM. V shed 3 bases and J shed 1 base, with 12 bases lying between them.

The chain uses TRBV2 and TRBJ1-5; D not resolved. V lost 1 base and J lost 5, with 9 bases in between. The germline gives CDR1 SNHLY, CDR2 FYNNEI. This CDR3 has 14 amino acids. The CDR3 reads CASSEGLWDQPQHF. For the CDR3, the DNA is TGTGCCAGCAGTGAAGGGTTATGGGATCAGCCCCAGCATTTT.

The gene calls are TRBV12-3 or TRBV12-4 and TRBJ1-1; D is unresolved. This CDR3 comprises 13 residues. The V gene lost 5 bases and the J gene lost 6 bases, with 13 bases spanning the gap. In DNA, the CDR3 is TGTGCCAGCAGTCCAGAAACCGACGCTGAAGCTTTCTTT. This gives the protein CASSPETDAEAFF.

The chain combines TRBV4-1 with TRBJ2-3; D possibly corresponds to TRBD2 (5 bases). CDR3 size: 17 residues. Germline V gives CDR1 MGHRA, CDR2 YSYEKL. V gave up 0 bases and J gave up 1 base, with 14 bases separating them. CDR3 residues: CASSQDLTLAGTDTQYF. The CDR3 DNA sequence: TGCGCCAGCAGCCAAGATTTAACGCTAGCAGGCACAGATACGCAGTATTTT.

On this clonotype itself: At one end the junction does not follow the germline gene, possibly because of a read error. The chain joins TRBV24-1 to TRBJ1-2; 9 nucleotides agree with TRBD1. Per germline, CDR1 KGHDR and CDR2 SFDVKD. This CDR3 is 16 amino acids long. CDR3 bases: TGTGCCACCAGTGACTGGAGGACAGGGGTTAGCTATGGCTTCACCTTC. Its translation: CATSDWRTGVSYGFTF.

This clonotype showed up many times. DNA of the CDR3: TGTGCCAGCAGTTACCCCACAGGGATCGGAACAGATACGCAGTATTTT. Translating gives CASSYPTGIGTDTQYF. The V gene is TRBV6-5, the J gene TRBJ2-3, with D maybe TRBD1 (6 bases). The CDR3 sequence is 16 residues long. Germline V CDR1 and CDR2: MNHEY, SVGAGI. Trimming shortened V by 2 bases and J by 3 bases, and 15 bases separated the two germline ends.

This clonotype appeared a few times. The chain carries TRBV19 and TRBJ2-1; D may be TRBD2 (6 bases). Germline values: CDR1 LNHDA, CDR2 SQIVND (reference sequence). The CDR3 length is 14 residues. Trimming shortened V by 7 bases and J by 5 bases, and 15 bases separated the two germline ends. CDR3 nucleotides: TGTGCCAGTACCCCCAGAGGGACTCACAATGAGCAGTTCTTC. Amino acid sequence: CASTPRGTHNEQFF.